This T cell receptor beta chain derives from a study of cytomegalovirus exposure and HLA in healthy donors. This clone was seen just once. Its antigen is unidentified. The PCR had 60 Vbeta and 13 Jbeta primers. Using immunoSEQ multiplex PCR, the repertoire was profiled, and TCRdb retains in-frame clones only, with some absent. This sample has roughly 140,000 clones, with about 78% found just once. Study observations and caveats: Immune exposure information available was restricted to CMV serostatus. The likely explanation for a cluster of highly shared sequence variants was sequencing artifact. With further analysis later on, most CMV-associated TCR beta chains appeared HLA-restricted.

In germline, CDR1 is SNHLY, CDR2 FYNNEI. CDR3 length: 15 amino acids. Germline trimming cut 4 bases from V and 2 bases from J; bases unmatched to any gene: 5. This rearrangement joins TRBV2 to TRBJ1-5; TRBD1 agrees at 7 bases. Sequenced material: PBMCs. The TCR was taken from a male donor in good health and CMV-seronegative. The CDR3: CASSVTGSGNQPQHF. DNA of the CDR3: TGTGCCAGCAGTGTGACAGGGTCGGGCAATCAGCCCCAGCATTTT.